The T cell receptor (beta chain) under discussion was sequenced for a study of post-analysis software for immune sequencing data. The library was made from cDNA and included unique molecular identifiers. TCRdb analysed the PCR reads with MiXCR anew, one entry per CDR3 protein. Here the sample spans a few hundred thousand distinct CDR3 sequences, less than 40% being singletons. Study-wide findings and caveats: The five TRBV segments detected at higher frequency in patients than in controls included TRBV5-6, TRBV5-1 and TRBV20-1.

To note about this clonotype: Its antigen is unidentified. A much larger clone is a single base away; this may be a read error. In this CDR3 the conserved last residue, phenylalanine or tryptophan, is missing, so a read error is likely.

The CDR3 runs to 13 residues. V was trimmed by 6 bases and J by 0 bases, leaving 9 bases between them. Looked up from germline, CDR1 is DFQATT and CDR2 is SNEGSKA (reference sequence). The V and J genes are TRBV20-1 and TRBJ2-4, with D hard to call. This sequence was found in a girl aged 5 to 17 with multiple sclerosis. Sequencing input: blood. The CDR3: CSATDPAKNIQYL. As DNA, the CDR3 is TGCAGTGCGACGGACCCAGCCAAAAACATTCAGTACTTA.